These 3 T cell receptor beta chains originate from one sample sequenced in a study of shared clonotypes between healthy human individuals. Sequenced by immunoSEQ multiplex PCR; TCRdb stores in-frame clones only, minus some. The data contain 2.3 million or so clones, roughly 93% of them seen just once; the ten biggest clones take up 0.35% to 0.45%. Sequencing input: naive CD4+ T cells from PBMCs. Subset specified: CD45RA+ positively selected. These receptors came from a man aged 18 to 35 in good health. Some clones in this sample may be carry-over from other donors' samples.

The V gene is TRBV4-2, the J gene TRBJ1-2, with D unresolved. From germline, CDR1 is LGHNA and CDR2 YNFKEQ. This CDR3 spans 15 amino acids. The V end was cut by 1 base, the J end by 4 bases, with 13 bases between. This chain's CDR3 is CASSQGIRTPYGYTF. The CDR3 DNA is TGTGCCAGCAGCCAAGGAATTCGCACCCCCTATGGCTACACCTTC.

The J gene is TRBJ1-1, the V gene TRBV11-2, with 8 bases aligning to TRBD1. The trim removed 5 bases at V and 5 bases at J, leaving 13 bases unmatched. Germline V gives CDR1 SGHAT, CDR2 FQNNGV. This CDR3 is 16 amino acids long. Here the CDR3 DNA reads TGTGCCAGCAGCGAGGGGGCAGGGGGCGTGCAGACTGAAGCTTTCTTT. It is translated as CASSEGAGGVQTEAFF.

The rearrangement uses TRBV7-8 and TRBJ1-1; no clear D gene. This CDR3 region has 16 residues. Per germline, CDR1 SGHVS and CDR2 FQNEAQ. Trimming cost V 1 base and J 1 base, with 13 bases left between them. CDR3: CASSLGRSVRNTEAFF. CDR3 sequence (DNA): TGTGCCAGCAGCTTAGGGAGATCGGTGAGGAACACTGAAGCTTTCTTT.